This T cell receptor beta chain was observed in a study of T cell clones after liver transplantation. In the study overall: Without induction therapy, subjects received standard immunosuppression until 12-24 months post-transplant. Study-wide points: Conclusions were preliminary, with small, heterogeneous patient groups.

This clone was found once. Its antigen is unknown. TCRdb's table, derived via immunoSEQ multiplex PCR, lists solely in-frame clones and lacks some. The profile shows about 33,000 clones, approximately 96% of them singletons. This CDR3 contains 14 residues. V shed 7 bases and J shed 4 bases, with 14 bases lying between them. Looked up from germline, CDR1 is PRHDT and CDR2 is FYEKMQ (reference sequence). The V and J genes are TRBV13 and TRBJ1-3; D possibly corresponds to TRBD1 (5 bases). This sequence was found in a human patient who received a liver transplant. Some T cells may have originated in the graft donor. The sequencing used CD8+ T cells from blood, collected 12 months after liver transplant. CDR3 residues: CASTLGAGGNTIYF. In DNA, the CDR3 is TGTGCCAGCACCCTCGGGGCTGGGGGAAACACCATATATTTT.